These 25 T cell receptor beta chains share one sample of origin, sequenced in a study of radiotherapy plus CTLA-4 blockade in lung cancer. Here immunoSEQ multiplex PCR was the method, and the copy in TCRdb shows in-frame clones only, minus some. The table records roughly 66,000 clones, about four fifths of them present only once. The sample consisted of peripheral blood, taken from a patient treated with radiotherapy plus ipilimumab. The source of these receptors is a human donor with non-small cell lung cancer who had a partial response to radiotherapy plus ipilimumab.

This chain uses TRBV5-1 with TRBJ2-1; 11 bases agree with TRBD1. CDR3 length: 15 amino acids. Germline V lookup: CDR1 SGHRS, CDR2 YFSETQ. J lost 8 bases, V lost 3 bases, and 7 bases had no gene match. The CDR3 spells CASSSGQGADHEQFF. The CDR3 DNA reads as TGCGCCAGCAGCTCTGGACAGGGGGCTGACCATGAGCAGTTCTTC.

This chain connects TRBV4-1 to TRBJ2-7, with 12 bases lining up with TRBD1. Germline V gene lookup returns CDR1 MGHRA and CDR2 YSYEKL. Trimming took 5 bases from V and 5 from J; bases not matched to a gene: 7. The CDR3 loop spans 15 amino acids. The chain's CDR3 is CASSDVGQGAHEQYF. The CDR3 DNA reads TGCGCCAGCAGCGATGTGGGACAGGGGGCCCACGAGCAGTACTTC.

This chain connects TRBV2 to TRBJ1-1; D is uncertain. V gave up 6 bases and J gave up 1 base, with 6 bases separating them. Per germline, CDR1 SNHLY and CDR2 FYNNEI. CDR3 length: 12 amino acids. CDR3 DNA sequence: TGTGCCAGCAGGTACAAGAACACTGAAGCTTTCTTT. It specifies CASRYKNTEAFF.

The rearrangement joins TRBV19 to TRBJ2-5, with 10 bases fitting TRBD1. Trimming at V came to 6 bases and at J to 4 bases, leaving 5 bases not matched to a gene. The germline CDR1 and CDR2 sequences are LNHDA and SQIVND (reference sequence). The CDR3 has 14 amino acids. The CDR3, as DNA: TGTGCCAGTAGGTCGGGACAGGGGTCAGAGACCCAGTACTTC. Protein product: CASRSGQGSETQYF.

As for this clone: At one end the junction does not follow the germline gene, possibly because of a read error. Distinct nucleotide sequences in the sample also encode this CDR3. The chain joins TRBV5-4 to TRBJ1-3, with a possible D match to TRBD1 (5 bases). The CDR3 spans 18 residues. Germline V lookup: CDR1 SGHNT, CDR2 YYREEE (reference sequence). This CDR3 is CASSLDPGLTDSGNTIYF. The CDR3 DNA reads TGTGCCAGCAGCTTGGATCCAGGGTTGACAGACTCTGGAAACACCATATACTTT.

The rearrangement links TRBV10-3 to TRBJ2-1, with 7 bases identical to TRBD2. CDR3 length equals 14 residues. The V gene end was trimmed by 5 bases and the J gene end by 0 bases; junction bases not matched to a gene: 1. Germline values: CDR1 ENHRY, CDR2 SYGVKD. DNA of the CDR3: TGTGCCATCAGTCAGCGGGACTCCTACAATGAGCAGTTCTTC. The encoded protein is CAISQRDSYNEQFF.

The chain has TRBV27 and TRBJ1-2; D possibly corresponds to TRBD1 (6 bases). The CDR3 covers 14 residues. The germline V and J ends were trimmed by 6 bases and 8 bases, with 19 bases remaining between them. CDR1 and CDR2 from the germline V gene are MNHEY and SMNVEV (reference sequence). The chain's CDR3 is CASRRDRSGYGYTF. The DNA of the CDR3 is TGTGCCAGCAGAAGAGACAGGTCGGGGTACGGCTACACCTTC.

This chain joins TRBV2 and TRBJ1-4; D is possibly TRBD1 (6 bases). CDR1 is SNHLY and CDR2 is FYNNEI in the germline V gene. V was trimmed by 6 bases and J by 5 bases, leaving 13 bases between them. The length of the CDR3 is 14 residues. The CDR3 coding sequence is TGTGCCAGCAGAGACGACAGGAGAAATGAAAAACTGTTTTTT. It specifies CASRDDRRNEKLFF.

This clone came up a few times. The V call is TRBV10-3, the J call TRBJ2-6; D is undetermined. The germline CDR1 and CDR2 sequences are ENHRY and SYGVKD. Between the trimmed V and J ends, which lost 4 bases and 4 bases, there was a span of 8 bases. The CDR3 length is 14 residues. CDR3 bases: TGTGCCATCAGTGGACCGAGGGGGGCCAACGTCCTGACTTTC. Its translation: CAISGPRGANVLTF.

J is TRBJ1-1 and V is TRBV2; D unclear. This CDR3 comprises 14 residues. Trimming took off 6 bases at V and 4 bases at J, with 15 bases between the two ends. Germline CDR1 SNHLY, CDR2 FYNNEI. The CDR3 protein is CASRPRWEVTEAFF. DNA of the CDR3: TGTGCCAGCAGACCTAGGTGGGAGGTCACTGAAGCTTTCTTT.

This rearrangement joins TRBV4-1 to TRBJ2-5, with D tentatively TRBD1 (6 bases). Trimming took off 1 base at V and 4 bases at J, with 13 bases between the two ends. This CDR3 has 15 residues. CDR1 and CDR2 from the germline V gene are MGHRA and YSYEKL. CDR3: CASSQAGSGVETQYF. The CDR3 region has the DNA TGCGCCAGCAGCCAAGCGGGCTCAGGGGTAGAGACCCAGTACTTC.

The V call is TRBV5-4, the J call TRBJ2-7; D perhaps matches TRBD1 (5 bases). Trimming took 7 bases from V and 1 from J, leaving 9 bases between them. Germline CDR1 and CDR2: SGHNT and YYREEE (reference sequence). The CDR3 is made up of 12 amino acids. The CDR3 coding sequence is TGTGCCAGCGGCAGGGAATCCTACGAGCAGTACTTC. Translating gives CASGRESYEQYF.

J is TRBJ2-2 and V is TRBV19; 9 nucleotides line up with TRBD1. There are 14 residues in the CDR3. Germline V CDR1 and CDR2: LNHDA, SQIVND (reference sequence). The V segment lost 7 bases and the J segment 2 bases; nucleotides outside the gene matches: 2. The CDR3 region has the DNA TGTGCCAGTAACACAGGGGGCAACACCGGGGAGCTGTTTTTT. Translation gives CASNTGGNTGELFF.

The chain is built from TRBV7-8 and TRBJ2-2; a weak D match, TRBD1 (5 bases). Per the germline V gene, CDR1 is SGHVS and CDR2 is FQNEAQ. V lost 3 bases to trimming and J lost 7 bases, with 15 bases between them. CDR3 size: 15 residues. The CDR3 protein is CASSFVRVPGGELFF. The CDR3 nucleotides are TGTGCCAGCAGCTTCGTCAGGGTGCCGGGCGGGGAGCTGTTTTTT.

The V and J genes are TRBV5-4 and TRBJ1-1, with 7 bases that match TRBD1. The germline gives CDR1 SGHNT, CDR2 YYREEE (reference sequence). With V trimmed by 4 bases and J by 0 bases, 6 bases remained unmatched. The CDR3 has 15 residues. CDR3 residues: CASSTRDRMNTEAFF. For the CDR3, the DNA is TGTGCCAGCAGCACCCGGGACAGAATGAACACTGAAGCTTTCTTT. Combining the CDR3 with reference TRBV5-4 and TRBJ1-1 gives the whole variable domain ETGVTQSPTHLIKTRGQQVTLRCSSQSGHNTVSWYQQALGQGPQFIFQYYREEENGRGNFPPRFSGLQFPNYSSELNVNALELDDSALYLCASSTRDRMNTEAFFGQGTRLTVV.

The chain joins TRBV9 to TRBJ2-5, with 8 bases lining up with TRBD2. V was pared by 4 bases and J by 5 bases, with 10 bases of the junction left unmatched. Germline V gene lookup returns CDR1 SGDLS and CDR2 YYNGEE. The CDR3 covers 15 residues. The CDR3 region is CASSPRLLAVETQYF. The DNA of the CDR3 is TGTGCCAGCAGCCCCCGTCTACTAGCGGTCGAGACCCAGTACTTC.

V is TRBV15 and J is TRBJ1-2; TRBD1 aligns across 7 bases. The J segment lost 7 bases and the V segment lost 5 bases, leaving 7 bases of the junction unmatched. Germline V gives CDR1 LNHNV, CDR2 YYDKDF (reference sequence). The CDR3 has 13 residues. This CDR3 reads CATSLGGSAGYTF. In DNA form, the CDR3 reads TGTGCCACCAGCCTAGGGGGCAGCGCTGGCTACACCTTC.

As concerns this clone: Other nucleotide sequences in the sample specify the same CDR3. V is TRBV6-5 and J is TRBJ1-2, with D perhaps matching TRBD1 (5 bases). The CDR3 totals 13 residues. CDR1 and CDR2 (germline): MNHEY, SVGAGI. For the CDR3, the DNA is TGTGCTACGGTTGCCGCAGGGTCCTATGGCTACACCTTC. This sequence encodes CATVAAGSYGYTF.

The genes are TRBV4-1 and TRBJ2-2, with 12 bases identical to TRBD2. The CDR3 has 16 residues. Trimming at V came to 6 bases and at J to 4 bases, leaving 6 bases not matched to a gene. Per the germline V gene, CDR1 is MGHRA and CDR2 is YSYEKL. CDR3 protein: CASRELAGGRTGELFF. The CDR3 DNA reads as TGCGCCAGCAGAGAACTAGCGGGAGGTCGCACCGGGGAGCTGTTTTTT.

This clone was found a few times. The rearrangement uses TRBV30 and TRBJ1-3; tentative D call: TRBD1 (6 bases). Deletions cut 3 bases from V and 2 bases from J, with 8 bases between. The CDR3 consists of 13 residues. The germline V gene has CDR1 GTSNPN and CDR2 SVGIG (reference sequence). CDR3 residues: CAWRNRAGNTIYF. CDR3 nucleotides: TGTGCCTGGAGGAACAGGGCTGGAAACACCATATATTTT.

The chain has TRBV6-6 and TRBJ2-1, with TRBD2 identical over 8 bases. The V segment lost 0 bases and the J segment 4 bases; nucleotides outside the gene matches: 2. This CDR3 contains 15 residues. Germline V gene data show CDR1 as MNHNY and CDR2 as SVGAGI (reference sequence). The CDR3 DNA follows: TGTGCCAGCAGTTACTCCGAGCGGGGGTACAATGAGCAGTTCTTC. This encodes CASSYSERGYNEQFF.

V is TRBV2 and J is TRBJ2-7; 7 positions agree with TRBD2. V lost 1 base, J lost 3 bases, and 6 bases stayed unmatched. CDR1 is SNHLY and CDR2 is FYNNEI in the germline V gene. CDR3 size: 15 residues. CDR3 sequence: CASSEGGSPLYEQYF. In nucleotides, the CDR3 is TGTGCCAGCAGTGAAGGCGGGAGTCCTCTCTACGAGCAGTACTTC.

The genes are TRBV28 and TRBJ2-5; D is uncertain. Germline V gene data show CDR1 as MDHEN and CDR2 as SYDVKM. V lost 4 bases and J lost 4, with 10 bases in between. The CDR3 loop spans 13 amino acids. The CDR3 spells CASSSTAAETQYF. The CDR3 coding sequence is TGTGCCAGCAGTTCGACCGCGGCAGAGACCCAGTACTTC.

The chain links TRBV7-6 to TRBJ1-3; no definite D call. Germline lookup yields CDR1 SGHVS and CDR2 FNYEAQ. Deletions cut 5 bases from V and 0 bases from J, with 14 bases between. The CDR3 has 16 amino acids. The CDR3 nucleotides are TGTGCCAGCAGCACCCTCTACAGCCTCTCTGGAAACACCATATATTTT. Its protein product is CASSTLYSLSGNTIYF.

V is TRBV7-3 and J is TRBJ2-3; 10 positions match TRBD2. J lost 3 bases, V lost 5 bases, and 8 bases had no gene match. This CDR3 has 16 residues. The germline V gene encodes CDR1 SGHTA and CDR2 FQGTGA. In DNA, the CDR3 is TGTGCCAGCAGCCCTGCCGCTAGCGGGAGAACAGATACGCAGTATTTT. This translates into CASSPAASGRTDTQYF.